One sample yielded the 26 T cell receptor beta chains listed below, sequenced in a study of spatial heterogeneity in lung cancer. TCRdb passed the 5' RACE reads through MiXCR, listing each CDR3 protein once. Among 35,000 to 45,000 distinct CDR3 sequences listed, approximately 5.6% were seen once. Documented time point: sample taken at primary tumor resection. The specimen comprised PBMCs, sampled at surgery. The receptors originated from a female donor with early-stage non-small cell lung cancer.

Many counts were recorded for this clonotype. V gene TRBV29-1 combines with J gene TRBJ1-4, with D unresolved. V lost 6 bases to trimming and J lost 1 base, with 9 bases between them. In germline, CDR1 is SQVTM, CDR2 ANQGSEA. CDR3 size: 13 residues. CDR3 in amino acids: CSVGRGTNEKLFF. CDR3 nucleotide sequence: TGCAGCGTGGGCCGGGGAACTAATGAAAAACTGTTTTTT.

At least ten counts were recorded for this clonotype. The V and J genes are TRBV29-1 and TRBJ2-3; 12 bases map to TRBD1. Trimming removed 4 bases from V and 1 base from J; junction bases left unmatched: 3. From germline, CDR1 is SQVTM and CDR2 ANQGSEA. There are 15 residues in the CDR3. CDR3 coding DNA: TGCAGCGTTGTCGGGACAGGGGGCCGCACAGATACGCAGTATTTT. As protein: CSVVGTGGRTDTQYF.

There are many counts of this clonotype. This chain joins TRBV7-9 and TRBJ2-7; 10 bases fit TRBD2. The V segment lost 7 bases and the J segment 3 bases; nucleotides outside the gene matches: 9. CDR1 is SEHNR and CDR2 is FQNEAQ in the germline V gene (reference sequence). This CDR3 spans 15 amino acids. The CDR3 DNA is TGTGCCAGCAAACCCCCGGGACTAGCGCGCTACGAGCAGTACTTC. Its translation is CASKPPGLARYEQYF. The full variable domain, completed using reference TRBV7-9 and TRBJ2-7, is DTGVSQNPRHKITKRGQNVTFRCDPISEHNRLYWYRQTLGQGPEFLTYFQNEAQLEKSRLLSDRFSAERPKGSFSTLEIQRTEQGDSAMYLCASKPPGLARYEQYFGPGTRLTVT.

At least ten counts were recorded for this clonotype. The chain uses TRBV5-6 and TRBJ2-3; 9 bases are shared with TRBD1. V shed 4 bases, J shed 7 bases, and the junction held 7 bases outside the gene matches. The germline V gene encodes CDR1 SGHDT and CDR2 YYEEEE. This CDR3 is 14 amino acids long. CDR3 in DNA: TGTGCCAGCAGCCCCCGGGACAGGGATCATACGCAGTATTTT. This gives the protein CASSPRDRDHTQYF.

This clonotype appeared many times. V is TRBV2 and J is TRBJ2-1; maybe TRBD1 (8 bases). Germline V gene sequence: CDR1 SNHLY, CDR2 FYNNEI. Trimming pared 5 bases from V and 7 bases from J, leaving 12 bases between. This CDR3 comprises 13 residues. Here the CDR3 reads CASSYRGGNEQFF. CDR3 DNA: TGTGCCAGCAGTTACAGGGGGGGTAATGAGCAGTTCTTC.

This clonotype was detected ten times or more. The chain employs TRBV5-6 and TRBJ2-3; no clear D gene. From germline, CDR1 is SGHDT and CDR2 YYEEEE. Trimming removed 4 bases at V and 0 bases at J, with 3 bases between. The CDR3 has 12 amino acids. The CDR3 sequence: CASSDSTDTQYF. CDR3 sequence (DNA): TGTGCCAGCAGCGACAGCACAGATACGCAGTATTTT.

V is TRBV28 and J is TRBJ1-2; D remains unclear. CDR3 length: 12 residues. Deletions cut 2 bases from V and 4 bases from J, with 5 bases between. The germline V gene has CDR1 MDHEN and CDR2 SYDVKM. The CDR3 nucleotides are TGTGCCAGCAGTTTAAGCGCCTATGGCTACACCTTC. This translates into CASSLSAYGYTF.

This clonotype has more than one count but fewer than ten. V is TRBV30 and J is TRBJ1-2; 9 bases fit TRBD1. The CDR3 is made up of 15 amino acids. The V gene end was trimmed by 4 bases and the J gene end by 1 base; junction bases not matched to a gene: 7. The germline V gene has CDR1 GTSNPN and CDR2 SVGIG (reference sequence). The CDR3 nucleotides read TGTGCCTGGATGCGGGACAGGGCTATTAACTATGGCTACACCTTC. Its translation is CAWMRDRAINYGYTF.

This clonotype was observed many times. The genes are TRBV7-9 and TRBJ1-2; no reliable D call. Trimming took 8 bases from V and 4 from J, leaving 14 bases between them. The CDR3 is 13 amino acids. The germline V gene encodes CDR1 SEHNR and CDR2 FQNEAQ (reference sequence). The CDR3 bases are TGTGCCAGCGGTACCGCAGCTTTCTATGGCTACACCTTC. As protein: CASGTAAFYGYTF.

The chain recombines TRBV15 with TRBJ2-3; D unclear. The CDR3 is made up of 15 amino acids. Trimming pared 1 base from V and 5 bases from J, leaving 13 bases between. Germline CDR1 reads LNHNV; CDR2 reads YYDKDF (reference sequence). CDR3 bases: TGTGCCACCAGCAGAGGAGACAAACTGAGAGATACGCAGTATTTT. Protein product: CATSRGDKLRDTQYF.

This clonotype rates as medium-sized. V gene TRBV12-3 or TRBV12-4 combines with J gene TRBJ1-2; no definite D call. The CDR3 consists of 11 residues. The V end was cut by 5 bases, the J end by 3 bases, with 4 bases between. This CDR3 reads CASSLDYGYTF. Here the CDR3 DNA reads TGTGCCAGCAGTCTGGACTATGGCTACACCTTC.

In this sample, this clonotype turned up many times. The chain carries TRBV10-3 and TRBJ2-3; 8 bases align to TRBD2. Germline loops: CDR1 ENHRY, CDR2 SYGVKD. CDR3 size: 14 residues. The junction had 5 bases not matched to a gene; V was cut back by 8 bases and J by 1 base. CDR3 amino acids: CAIGARGGTDTQYF. The CDR3 DNA reads TGTGCCATCGGGGCGCGGGGGGGCACAGATACGCAGTATTTT.

This clonotype was detected only a few times. J is TRBJ2-4 and V is TRBV5-1; 7 bases align to TRBD2. The V and J ends lost 3 bases and 7 bases, in that order; junction bases with no gene match: 10. Germline V gene sequence: CDR1 SGHRS, CDR2 YFSETQ. The length of the CDR3 is 15 residues. In nucleotides, the CDR3 is TGCGCCAGCAGCTCGCTGGGGAGGGAGGGGAACATTCAGTACTTC. Its translation is CASSSLGREGNIQYF.

This clonotype was observed many times. J is TRBJ1-1 and V is TRBV12-3 or TRBV12-4; 9 nucleotides match TRBD1. The CDR3 runs 15 residues. V lost 6 bases and J lost 7; bases outside the gene matches: 12. CDR3: CASSNLQGAAGEAFF. The CDR3 region has the DNA TGTGCCAGCAGCAACCTACAGGGGGCAGCGGGTGAAGCTTTCTTT.

This clonotype was seen ten or more times. The CDR3 region is CASSEASVYEQYF. CDR3 DNA sequence: TGTGCCAGCAGTGAAGCGTCAGTCTACGAGCAGTACTTC. The chain links TRBV2 to TRBJ2-7; D is ambiguous. Trimming removed 0 bases at V and 3 bases at J, with 6 bases between. Germline CDR1 SNHLY, CDR2 FYNNEI. The CDR3 covers 13 residues.

This clonotype appeared many times. The chain carries TRBV11-1 and TRBJ1-1, with 7 bases aligning to TRBD1. V shed 2 bases and J 5 bases; nucleotides not matched to a gene: 5. This CDR3 has 14 amino acids. The germline V gene has CDR1 SGHAT and CDR2 FQDESV (reference sequence). CDR3 sequence: CASSLNQGGTEAFF. Written as DNA, the CDR3 is TGTGCCAGCAGCTTAAATCAGGGGGGGACTGAAGCTTTCTTT.

This clonotype was counted ten times or more. The rearrangement links TRBV12-3 or TRBV12-4 to TRBJ1-1; 7 nucleotides match TRBD1. With 4 bases clipped from V and 8 bases from J, the junction kept 7 bases outside the gene matches. This CDR3 is 13 amino acids long. The CDR3 nucleotides read TGTGCCAGCAGTTCCGCTCGGGACAGAGAAGCTTTCTTT. Translated: CASSSARDREAFF.

The table lists this clonotype with many counts. The chain employs TRBV3-1 and TRBJ2-5, with 9 bases matching TRBD2. Germline V gene lookup returns CDR1 LGHDT and CDR2 YNNKEL (reference sequence). V shed 0 bases and J 5 bases; nucleotides not matched to a gene: 16. This CDR3 is 19 amino acids long. The CDR3: CASSQDEAGLAPSEETQYF. The CDR3 region has the DNA TGTGCCAGCAGCCAAGATGAAGCTGGACTAGCGCCCTCAGAGGAGACCCAGTACTTC.

This chain uses TRBV7-2 with TRBJ2-5, with TRBD1 matching 8 bases. Trimming cost V 8 bases and J 5 bases; bases outside gene matches: 4. The germline V gene has CDR1 SGHTA and CDR2 FQGNSA. The CDR3 has 12 residues. CDR3 DNA sequence: TGTGCCAGCGGCTCAGGGGGCGAGACCCAGTACTTC. Protein product: CASGSGGETQYF. The entire variable domain, with the rest obtained from reference TRBV7-2 and TRBJ2-5, is as follows: GAGVSQSPSNKVTEKGKDVELRCDPISGHTALYWYRQSLGQGLEFLIYFQGNSAPDKSGLPSDRFSAERTGGSVSTLTIQRTQQEDSAVYLCASGSGGETQYFGPGTRLLVL.

This clonotype was recorded at least ten times. The CDR3 protein is CASSYSGQGEQYF. Written as DNA, the CDR3 is TGTGCCAGCAGTTATAGCGGCCAGGGTGAGCAGTACTTC. The rearrangement links TRBV28 to TRBJ2-7; weak D call: TRBD2 (6 bases). Germline CDR1 reads MDHEN; CDR2 reads SYDVKM. The CDR3 length is 13 residues. V dropped 4 bases and J dropped 7 bases, with 14 bases sitting between them.

J is TRBJ2-3 and V is TRBV3-1; possibly TRBD1 or TRBD2 for D (5 bases each). This CDR3 has 15 residues. V was clipped by 4 bases and J by 2 bases, with 13 bases between them. Germline V lookup: CDR1 LGHDT, CDR2 YNNKEL (reference sequence). DNA of the CDR3: TGTGCCAGCAGCCTAGGGGACGGAGACACAGATACGCAGTATTTT. Translating gives CASSLGDGDTDTQYF.

This clonotype was seen at least ten times. J is TRBJ1-5 and V is TRBV5-6; no definite D call. Trimming removed 3 bases at V and 2 bases at J, with 15 bases between. Looked up from germline, CDR1 is SGHDT and CDR2 is YYEEEE. The CDR3 has 16 residues. CDR3 bases: TGTGCCAGCAGCTGGAGTGGGCTTTGGGGCAATCAGCCCCAGCATTTT. It encodes CASSWSGLWGNQPQHF.

There are many counts of this clonotype. CDR3 DNA sequence: TGTGCCAGCAAAGGGGACCTGAACACTGAAGCTTTCTTT. Translation: CASKGDLNTEAFF. The chain recombines TRBV25-1 with TRBJ1-1, with a possible D match to TRBD1 (5 bases). Germline CDR1 and CDR2: MGHDK and SYGVNS. The CDR3 runs to 13 residues. The germline V and J ends were trimmed by 7 bases and 0 bases, with 9 bases remaining between them. The entire variable domain, with the rest obtained from reference TRBV25-1 and TRBJ1-1, is as follows: EADIYQTPRYLVIGTGKKITLECSQTMGHDKMYWYQQDPGMELHLIHYSYGVNSTEKGDLSSESTVSRIRTEHFPLTLESARPSHTSQYLCASKGDLNTEAFFGQGTRLTVV.

At least ten counts were recorded for this clonotype. The rearrangement links TRBV19 to TRBJ1-1; 7 bases fit TRBD1. The V gene's germline CDR1 is LNHDA and CDR2 SQIVND (reference sequence). This CDR3 is built from 14 residues. Unmatched junction bases numbered 2, after V lost 3 bases and J lost 1 base. The CDR3 loop reads CASSITGENTEAFF. As DNA, the CDR3 is TGTGCCAGTAGTATCACAGGGGAGAACACTGAAGCTTTCTTT.

This clonotype was found a few times. The V call is TRBV10-1, the J call TRBJ2-7; 8 nucleotides match TRBD2. CDR1 and CDR2 from the germline V gene are WNHNN and SYGVQD (reference sequence). The CDR3 has 13 residues. V dropped 8 bases and J dropped 3; count of bases not matched to a gene: 6. CDR3 DNA: TGCGCCAGCCAGCGGGGGATTAGCTACGAGCAGTACTTC. This sequence encodes CASQRGISYEQYF.

J is TRBJ2-1 and V is TRBV27; no firm D call. Germline loops: CDR1 MNHEY, CDR2 SMNVEV (reference sequence). V lost 4 bases, J lost 12 bases, and 13 bases lay in between. CDR3 length: 12 residues. The CDR3: CASSSDMLGQFF. Here the CDR3 DNA reads TGTGCCAGCAGTTCAGACATGTTAGGGCAGTTCTTC.